This T cell receptor (beta chain) was captured by sequencing in a study of monozygotic twins with inflammatory bowel disease. CDR1 is SGHRS and CDR2 is YFSETQ in the germline V gene. CDR3 size: 15 residues. From 3,500 to 4,500 ng of total RNA, each TCR library was prepared. From the 5' RACE reads, TCRdb lists one entry per CDR3 protein and no DNA. The table for this sample gives about 380,000 distinct CDR3 sequences. Overall study results and limits: Twins with IBD were found to have lower TCRbeta diversity (inverse Simpson) than healthy co-twins. Whether twins were concordant or discordant made no difference to repertoire similarity, possibly from limited power.

About this clonotype itself: What it binds is unknown.

What was sequenced was blood. The V gene is TRBV5-1, the J gene TRBJ2-5; TCRdb outputs TRBD2, but without DNA this stays unchecked. This receptor was identified in a human donor with ulcerative colitis or Crohn's disease, or a healthy co-twin of an affected twin (not recorded which). CDR3 protein: CASSWPAGSQETQYF.